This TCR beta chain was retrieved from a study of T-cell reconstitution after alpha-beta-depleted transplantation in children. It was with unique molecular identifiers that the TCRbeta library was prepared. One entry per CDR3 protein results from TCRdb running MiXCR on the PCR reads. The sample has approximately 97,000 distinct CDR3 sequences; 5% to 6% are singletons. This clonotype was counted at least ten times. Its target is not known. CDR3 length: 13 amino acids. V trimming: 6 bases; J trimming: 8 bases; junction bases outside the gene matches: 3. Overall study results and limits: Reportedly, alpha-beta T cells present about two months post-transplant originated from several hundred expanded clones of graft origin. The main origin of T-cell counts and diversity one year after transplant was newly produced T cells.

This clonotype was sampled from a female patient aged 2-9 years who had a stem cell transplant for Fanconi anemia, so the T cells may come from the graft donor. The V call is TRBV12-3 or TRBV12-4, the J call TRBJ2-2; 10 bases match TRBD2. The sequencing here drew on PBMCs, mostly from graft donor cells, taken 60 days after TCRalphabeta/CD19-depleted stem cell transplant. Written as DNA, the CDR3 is TGTGCCAGCAGCCCTAGCGGGGGTGGGGAGCTGTTTTTT. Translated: CASSPSGGGELFF.